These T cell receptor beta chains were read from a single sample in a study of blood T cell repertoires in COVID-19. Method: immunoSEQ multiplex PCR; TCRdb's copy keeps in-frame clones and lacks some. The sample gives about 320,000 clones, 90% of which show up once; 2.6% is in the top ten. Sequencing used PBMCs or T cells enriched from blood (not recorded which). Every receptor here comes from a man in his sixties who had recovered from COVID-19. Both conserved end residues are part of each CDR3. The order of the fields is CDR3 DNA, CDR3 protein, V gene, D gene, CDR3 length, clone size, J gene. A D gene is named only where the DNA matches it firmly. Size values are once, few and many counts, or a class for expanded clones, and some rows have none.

CDR3nt: TGTGCCATCAGTGCAGTACGCAATTCACCCCTCCACTTT
CDR3aa: CAISAVRNSPLHF
v_gene: TRBV10-3
d_gene: NA
len: 13
abundance: NA
j_gene: TRBJ1-6

CDR3nt: TGTGCCAGCAGTTTTAACAGGGGGCCGAGGGGTAATGAAAAACTGTTTTTT
CDR3aa: CASSFNRGPRGNEKLFF
v_gene: TRBV27
d_gene: TRBD1
len: 17
abundance: NA
j_gene: TRBJ1-4

CDR3nt: TGCGCCAGCAGCCCGTCGGTGCTAAGCACAGATACGCAGTATTTT
CDR3aa: CASSPSVLSTDTQYF
v_gene: TRBV4-3
d_gene: NA
len: 15
abundance: NA
j_gene: TRBJ2-3

CDR3nt: TGTGCCAGCCGGCGGGGCCCCTACACTGAAGCTTTCTTT
CDR3aa: CASRRGPYTEAFF
v_gene: TRBV28
d_gene: NA
len: 13
abundance: NA
j_gene: TRBJ1-1

CDR3nt: TGCGCCAGCAGCAAAACCGGAGCAACTAATGAAAAACTGTTTTTT
CDR3aa: CASSKTGATNEKLFF
v_gene: TRBV4-1
d_gene: NA
len: 15
abundance: NA
j_gene: TRBJ1-4

CDR3nt: TGCGCCAGCAGCTCGGGCGGGTCGAACACCGGGGAGCTGTTTTTT
CDR3aa: CASSSGGSNTGELFF
v_gene: TRBV5-1
d_gene: NA
len: 15
abundance: once
j_gene: TRBJ2-2

CDR3nt: TGCGCCAGCAGCTTATCAAGCGGAACCCAAGAGACCCAGTACTTC
CDR3aa: CASSLSSGTQETQYF
v_gene: TRBV5-1
d_gene: NA
len: 15
abundance: NA
j_gene: TRBJ2-5

CDR3nt: TGTGCCAGCAGTGAATTCGAGAGCATGAACACTGAAGCTTTCTTT
CDR3aa: CASSEFESMNTEAFF
v_gene: TRBV25-1
d_gene: NA
len: 15
abundance: NA
j_gene: TRBJ1-1

CDR3nt: TGTGCCAGCAGCTTCCTCCCTGGCGGGAGTGGTAATGAGCAGTTCTTC
CDR3aa: CASSFLPGGSGNEQFF
v_gene: TRBV9
d_gene: TRBD2
len: 16
abundance: NA
j_gene: TRBJ2-1

CDR3nt: TGTGCCTGGAGTGCCCCAGGGTACCCGCATTTCGGCTACACCTTC
CDR3aa: CAWSAPGYPHFGYTF
v_gene: TRBV30
d_gene: NA
len: 15
abundance: NA
j_gene: TRBJ1-2

CDR3nt: TGTGCCAGCAGCGAGAATCAGGGCAGGGGATCTGATGAAGCTTTCTTT
CDR3aa: CASSENQGRGSDEAFF
v_gene: TRBV7-9
d_gene: NA
len: 16
abundance: NA
j_gene: TRBJ1-1

CDR3nt: TGTGCCAGCAACACCAGGGGAGTGAACACCATATATTTT
CDR3aa: CASNTRGVNTIYF
v_gene: TRBV6-5
d_gene: NA
len: 13
abundance: NA
j_gene: TRBJ1-3

CDR3nt: TGTGCCAGTGAAGCGGGAGGGAAGGGCGAGCAGTACTTC
CDR3aa: CASEAGGKGEQYF
v_gene: TRBV12-3/TRBV12-4
d_gene: TRBD2
len: 13
abundance: NA
j_gene: TRBJ2-7

CDR3nt: TGTGCCAGCAGCTTCCAGGGGGCAACAGATACGCAGTATTTT
CDR3aa: CASSFQGATDTQYF
v_gene: TRBV7-3
d_gene: TRBD1
len: 14
abundance: NA
j_gene: TRBJ2-3

CDR3nt: TGTGCCAGCAGCCAGGGACTAGCGGGGGACAATGAGCAGTTCTTC
CDR3aa: CASSQGLAGDNEQFF
v_gene: TRBV7-2
d_gene: TRBD2
len: 15
abundance: NA
j_gene: TRBJ2-1

CDR3nt: TGTGCCAGTAGTATAGGGTTCCGGACTAGCGGAACCTACGAGCAGTACTTC
CDR3aa: CASSIGFRTSGTYEQYF
v_gene: TRBV19
d_gene: TRBD2
len: 17
abundance: once
j_gene: TRBJ2-7

CDR3nt: TGTGCCAGTAGCCCCCAACAGAGTAACTATGGCTACACCTTC
CDR3aa: CASSPQQSNYGYTF
v_gene: TRBV19
d_gene: NA
len: 14
abundance: NA
j_gene: TRBJ1-2

CDR3nt: TGTGCCAGCAGCTTAGACACCACCTACGAGCAGTACTTC
CDR3aa: CASSLDTTYEQYF
v_gene: TRBV5-4
d_gene: NA
len: 13
abundance: NA
j_gene: TRBJ2-7

CDR3nt: TGTGCCAGCAGCAGGGACCGAGGGGGAGATACGCAGTATTTT
CDR3aa: CASSRDRGGDTQYF
v_gene: TRBV5-6
d_gene: NA
len: 14
abundance: NA
j_gene: TRBJ2-3

CDR3nt: TGTGCCAGCTCACCCCGGACAGCGAACACCGGGGAGCTGTTTTTT
CDR3aa: CASSPRTANTGELFF
v_gene: TRBV18
d_gene: NA
len: 15
abundance: NA
j_gene: TRBJ2-2

CDR3nt: TGTGCCAGCAGTTCCGTGGGCGGAAACACCATATATTTT
CDR3aa: CASSSVGGNTIYF
v_gene: TRBV6-5
d_gene: NA
len: 13
abundance: NA
j_gene: TRBJ1-3

CDR3nt: TGTGCCAGTAGTGTATCGACAGGTCAACCCTACAATGAGCAGTTCTTC
CDR3aa: CASSVSTGQPYNEQFF
v_gene: TRBV19
d_gene: NA
len: 16
abundance: NA
j_gene: TRBJ2-1

CDR3nt: TGTGCCAGCAGTTACCCGACAGGGGTCTCCGAGCAGTACTTC
CDR3aa: CASSYPTGVSEQYF
v_gene: TRBV6-2/TRBV6-3
d_gene: TRBD1
len: 14
abundance: NA
j_gene: TRBJ2-7

CDR3nt: TGTGCCAGCAGCGTAGGGGGCGCCGGGGAGCTGTTTTTT
CDR3aa: CASSVGGAGELFF
v_gene: TRBV9
d_gene: NA
len: 13
abundance: NA
j_gene: TRBJ2-2

CDR3nt: TGTGCCAGCAGTTACGACAGGGTACAAGGCTACACCTTC
CDR3aa: CASSYDRVQGYTF
v_gene: TRBV6-5
d_gene: TRBD1
len: 13
abundance: NA
j_gene: TRBJ1-2

CDR3nt: TGTGCCAGCATGAGGCAGGGCGGTCAGCCCCAGCATTTT
CDR3aa: CASMRQGGQPQHF
v_gene: TRBV12-3/TRBV12-4
d_gene: NA
len: 13
abundance: NA
j_gene: TRBJ1-5

CDR3nt: TGCGCCAGCAGCCAAGATACGGGAAGCCCGGAGACCCAGTACTTC
CDR3aa: CASSQDTGSPETQYF
v_gene: TRBV4-1
d_gene: NA
len: 15
abundance: NA
j_gene: TRBJ2-5

CDR3nt: TGTGCCAGCAGCTTAGGAGGATCCTCTCTAATTTACGAGCAGTACTTC
CDR3aa: CASSLGGSSLIYEQYF
v_gene: TRBV28
d_gene: NA
len: 16
abundance: NA
j_gene: TRBJ2-7

CDR3nt: TGTGCCAGCAGCCCGTCCCCTCGGGTAGCGGGAGTTCGGACCGGGGAGCTGTTTTTT
CDR3aa: CASSPSPRVAGVRTGELFF
v_gene: TRBV7-2
d_gene: TRBD2
len: 19
abundance: NA
j_gene: TRBJ2-2

CDR3nt: TGTGCCAGCAGCCCGAGAGGGACTGAAGCTTTCTTT
CDR3aa: CASSPRGTEAFF
v_gene: TRBV7-8
d_gene: NA
len: 12
abundance: once
j_gene: TRBJ1-1

CDR3nt: TGTGCCAGCCAGACCCCCGGGACAGGGGTCTGGGGCTACACCTTC
CDR3aa: CASQTPGTGVWGYTF
v_gene: TRBV19
d_gene: TRBD1
len: 15
abundance: NA
j_gene: TRBJ1-2

CDR3nt: TGTGCCAGCAGCCAAGTTCGACGGCCGGGCATTCAGTACTTC
CDR3aa: CASSQVRRPGIQYF
v_gene: TRBV14
d_gene: NA
len: 14
abundance: NA
j_gene: TRBJ2-4

CDR3nt: TGTGCCAGCAGCCAAGATCGCCGGACTTATCGGAACACTGAAGCTTTCTTT
CDR3aa: CASSQDRRTYRNTEAFF
v_gene: TRBV14
d_gene: NA
len: 17
abundance: NA
j_gene: TRBJ1-1

CDR3nt: TGTGCCAGCAGTTTATCTGCAGGGACTAATCAGCCCCAGCATTTT
CDR3aa: CASSLSAGTNQPQHF
v_gene: TRBV28
d_gene: NA
len: 15
abundance: NA
j_gene: TRBJ1-5

CDR3nt: TGCGCCAGCAGCTTTTCCGGACAGGGCACTGAAGCTTTCTTT
CDR3aa: CASSFSGQGTEAFF
v_gene: TRBV5-1
d_gene: TRBD1
len: 14
abundance: NA
j_gene: TRBJ1-1

CDR3nt: TGTGCCAGTAGTACGTTCTCCAGGGGGTCGTTTGGGAATGAGCAGTTCTTC
CDR3aa: CASSTFSRGSFGNEQFF
v_gene: TRBV19
d_gene: TRBD1
len: 17
abundance: NA
j_gene: TRBJ2-1

CDR3nt: TGTGCCAGCAGCCTAGCGGGAGCGGGGAAGACCCAGTACTTC
CDR3aa: CASSLAGAGKTQYF
v_gene: TRBV11-2
d_gene: TRBD2
len: 14
abundance: NA
j_gene: TRBJ2-5

CDR3nt: TGTGCCAGCAGCTTAACCTTAGCGGGTAGCACAGATACGCAGTATTTT
CDR3aa: CASSLTLAGSTDTQYF
v_gene: TRBV5-6
d_gene: TRBD2
len: 16
abundance: NA
j_gene: TRBJ2-3

CDR3nt: TGTGCCAGTAGTATAAGTGGGACTAGATACTCCGAGCAGTTCTTC
CDR3aa: CASSISGTRYSEQFF
v_gene: TRBV19
d_gene: TRBD2
len: 15
abundance: NA
j_gene: TRBJ2-1

CDR3nt: TGTGCCACCAGCAGAGATAAAGGACAGGGTTTGTATCAGCCCCAGCATTTT
CDR3aa: CATSRDKGQGLYQPQHF
v_gene: TRBV15
d_gene: TRBD1
len: 17
abundance: NA
j_gene: TRBJ1-5

CDR3nt: TGTGCCAGTAGTATCGCACAGAGGAACACTGAAGCTTTCTTT
CDR3aa: CASSIAQRNTEAFF
v_gene: TRBV19
d_gene: NA
len: 14
abundance: NA
j_gene: TRBJ1-1

CDR3nt: TGTGCCAGCAGTCAACAGGGTCTGACCTACGAGCAGTACTTC
CDR3aa: CASSQQGLTYEQYF
v_gene: TRBV28
d_gene: NA
len: 14
abundance: NA
j_gene: TRBJ2-7

CDR3nt: TGTGCCAGCACCACCTCGGGACAAGCCCAGGGACCCCTCCACTTT
CDR3aa: CASTTSGQAQGPLHF
v_gene: TRBV7-2
d_gene: NA
len: 15
abundance: NA
j_gene: TRBJ1-6

CDR3nt: TGTGCCAGCAGCGCCCGGGACAGGGCTGGATTACACTATGGCTACACCTTC
CDR3aa: CASSARDRAGLHYGYTF
v_gene: TRBV7-9
d_gene: TRBD1
len: 17
abundance: NA
j_gene: TRBJ1-2

CDR3nt: TGTGCCAGCAGCTCCCCTGGCGGGGGCACCGGGGAGCTGTTTTTT
CDR3aa: CASSSPGGGTGELFF
v_gene: TRBV5-4
d_gene: TRBD2
len: 15
abundance: NA
j_gene: TRBJ2-2

CDR3nt: TGCGCCAGCAGTGATTCACGGGAGTCGAACACCGGGGAGCTGTTTTTT
CDR3aa: CASSDSRESNTGELFF
v_gene: TRBV10-2
d_gene: NA
len: 16
abundance: NA
j_gene: TRBJ2-2

CDR3nt: TGTGCCAGCAGCGACCTAGCGGTATTAAGCACAGATACGCAGTATTTT
CDR3aa: CASSDLAVLSTDTQYF
v_gene: TRBV5-4
d_gene: TRBD2
len: 16
abundance: NA
j_gene: TRBJ2-3

CDR3nt: TGTGCCAGCAGCATTGCAGGGGGCCCCTACGAGCAGTACTTC
CDR3aa: CASSIAGGPYEQYF
v_gene: TRBV7-2
d_gene: TRBD1
len: 14
abundance: NA
j_gene: TRBJ2-7

CDR3nt: TGTGCCAGCAGCCCGACGGGGGAATTCGGGACCCAGTACTTC
CDR3aa: CASSPTGEFGTQYF
v_gene: TRBV7-2
d_gene: NA
len: 14
abundance: NA
j_gene: TRBJ2-5

CDR3nt: TGTGCCTCTACCAAAGGACTAGCGGGGGTCACAGATACGCAGTATTTT
CDR3aa: CASTKGLAGVTDTQYF
v_gene: TRBV7-9
d_gene: TRBD2
len: 16
abundance: NA
j_gene: TRBJ2-3

CDR3nt: TGTGCCAGTAGGCGACAGGGGGTGGGCTATGGCTACACCTTC
CDR3aa: CASRRQGVGYGYTF
v_gene: TRBV19
d_gene: TRBD1
len: 14
abundance: NA
j_gene: TRBJ1-2

CDR3nt: TGCAGCGTCGGGACAGGGAGCTATGGCTACACCTTC
CDR3aa: CSVGTGSYGYTF
v_gene: TRBV29-1
d_gene: TRBD1
len: 12
abundance: NA
j_gene: TRBJ1-2

CDR3nt: TGTGCCAGCAGCGCACGACAGGGGAAAGAAAAACTGTTTTTT
CDR3aa: CASSARQGKEKLFF
v_gene: TRBV7-9
d_gene: TRBD1
len: 14
abundance: once
j_gene: TRBJ1-4

CDR3nt: TGTGCCAGCAGCCAAACAGGGGGCGAGCCCCCGGGAGAAAAACTGTTTTTT
CDR3aa: CASSQTGGEPPGEKLFF
v_gene: TRBV5-4
d_gene: TRBD1
len: 17
abundance: NA
j_gene: TRBJ1-4